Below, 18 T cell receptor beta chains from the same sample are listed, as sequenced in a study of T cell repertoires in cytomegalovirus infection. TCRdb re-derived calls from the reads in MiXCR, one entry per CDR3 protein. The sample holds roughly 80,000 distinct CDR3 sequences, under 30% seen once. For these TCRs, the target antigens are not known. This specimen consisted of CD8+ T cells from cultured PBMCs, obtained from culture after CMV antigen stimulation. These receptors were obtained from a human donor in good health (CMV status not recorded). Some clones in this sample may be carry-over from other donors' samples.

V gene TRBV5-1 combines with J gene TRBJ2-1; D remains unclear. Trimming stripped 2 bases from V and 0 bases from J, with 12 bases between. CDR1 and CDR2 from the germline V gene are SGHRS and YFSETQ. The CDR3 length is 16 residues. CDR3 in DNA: TGCGCCAGCAGCTTAATCGACCAGAGCTCCTACAATGAGCAGTTCTTC. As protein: CASSLIDQSSYNEQFF.

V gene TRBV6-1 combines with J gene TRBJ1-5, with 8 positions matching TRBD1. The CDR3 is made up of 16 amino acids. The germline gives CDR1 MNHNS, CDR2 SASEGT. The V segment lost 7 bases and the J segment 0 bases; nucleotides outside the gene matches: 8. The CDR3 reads CASTEDRVYSNQPQHF. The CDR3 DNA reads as TGTGCCAGCACCGAGGACAGGGTTTATAGCAATCAGCCCCAGCATTTT.

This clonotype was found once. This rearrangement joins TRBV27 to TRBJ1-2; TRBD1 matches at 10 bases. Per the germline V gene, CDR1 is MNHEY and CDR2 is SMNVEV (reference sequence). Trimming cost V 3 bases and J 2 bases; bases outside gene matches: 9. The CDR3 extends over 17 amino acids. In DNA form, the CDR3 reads TGTGCCAGCAGTTTTAAACAACGGACAGGGGGGAACTATGGCTACACCTTC. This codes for CASSFKQRTGGNYGYTF.

The CDR3 nucleotides are TGTGCCAGCAGCTTAGCGACAGGGAGCGGCTACACCTTC. This codes for CASSLATGSGYTF. The genes are TRBV7-2 and TRBJ1-2; TRBD1 aligns across 7 bases. The germline V gene has CDR1 SGHTA and CDR2 FQGNSA. The CDR3 contains 13 residues. V lost 0 bases, J lost 8 bases, and 3 bases stayed unmatched.

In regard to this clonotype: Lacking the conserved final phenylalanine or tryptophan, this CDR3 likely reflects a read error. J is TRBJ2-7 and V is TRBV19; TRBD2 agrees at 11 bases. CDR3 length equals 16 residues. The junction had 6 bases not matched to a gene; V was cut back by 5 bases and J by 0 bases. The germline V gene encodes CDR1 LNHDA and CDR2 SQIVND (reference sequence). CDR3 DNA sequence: TGTGCCAGTAGTTGGGCTAGCGGGGGGAGCTCCTACGAGCAGTACTGC. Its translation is CASSWASGGSSYEQYC.

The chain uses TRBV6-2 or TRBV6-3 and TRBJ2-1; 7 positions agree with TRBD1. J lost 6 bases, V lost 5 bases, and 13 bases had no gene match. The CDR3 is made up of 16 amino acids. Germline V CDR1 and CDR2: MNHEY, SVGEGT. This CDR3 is CASSIRMRTGGNEQFF. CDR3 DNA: TGTGCCAGCAGTATACGAATGAGGACAGGTGGCAATGAGCAGTTCTTC.

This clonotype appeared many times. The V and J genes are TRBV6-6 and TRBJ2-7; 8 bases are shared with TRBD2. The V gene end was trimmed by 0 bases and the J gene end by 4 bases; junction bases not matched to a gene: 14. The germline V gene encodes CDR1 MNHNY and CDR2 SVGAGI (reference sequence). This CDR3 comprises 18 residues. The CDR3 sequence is CASSYSMVGRGERYEQYF. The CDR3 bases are TGTGCCAGCAGTTACTCGATGGTCGGGCGGGGGGAGAGGTACGAGCAGTACTTC.

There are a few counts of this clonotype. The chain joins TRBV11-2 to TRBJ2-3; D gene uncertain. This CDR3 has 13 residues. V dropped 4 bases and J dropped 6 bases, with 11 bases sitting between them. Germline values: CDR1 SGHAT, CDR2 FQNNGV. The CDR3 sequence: CASSSDLPDTQYF. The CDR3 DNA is TGTGCCAGCAGCTCGGACCTTCCGGATACGCAGTATTTT.

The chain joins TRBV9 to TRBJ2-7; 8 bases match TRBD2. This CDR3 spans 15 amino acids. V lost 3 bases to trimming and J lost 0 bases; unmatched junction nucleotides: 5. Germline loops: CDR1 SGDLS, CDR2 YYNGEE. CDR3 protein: CASSATSGSSYEQYF. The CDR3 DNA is TGTGCCAGCAGCGCAACTAGCGGCAGCTCCTACGAGCAGTACTTC.

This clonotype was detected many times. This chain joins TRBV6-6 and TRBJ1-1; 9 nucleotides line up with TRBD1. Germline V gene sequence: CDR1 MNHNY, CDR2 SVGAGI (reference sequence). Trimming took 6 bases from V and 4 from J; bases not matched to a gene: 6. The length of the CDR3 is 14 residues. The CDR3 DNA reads TGTGCCAGCAGACCGGGACAGGGAGTCACTGAAGCTTTCTTT. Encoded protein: CASRPGQGVTEAFF.

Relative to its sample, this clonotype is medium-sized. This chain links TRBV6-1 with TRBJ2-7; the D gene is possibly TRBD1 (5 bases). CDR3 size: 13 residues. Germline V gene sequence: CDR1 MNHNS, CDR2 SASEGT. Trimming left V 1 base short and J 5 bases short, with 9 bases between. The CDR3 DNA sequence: TGTGCCAGCAGTGAAGGGGGCTACGACGAGCAGTACTTC. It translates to CASSEGGYDEQYF.

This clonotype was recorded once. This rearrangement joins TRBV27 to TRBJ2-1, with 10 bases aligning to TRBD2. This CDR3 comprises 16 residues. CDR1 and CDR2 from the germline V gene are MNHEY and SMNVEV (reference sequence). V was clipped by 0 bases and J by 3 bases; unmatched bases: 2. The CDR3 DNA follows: TGTGCCAGCAGTTTATCAGCGGGGGGGCTCTACAATGAGCAGTTCTTC. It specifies CASSLSAGGLYNEQFF.

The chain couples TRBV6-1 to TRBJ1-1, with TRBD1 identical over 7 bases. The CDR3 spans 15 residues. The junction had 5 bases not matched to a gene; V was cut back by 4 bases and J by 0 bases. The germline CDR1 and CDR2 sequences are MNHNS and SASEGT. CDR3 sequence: CASSGRTGLNTEAFF. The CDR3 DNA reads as TGTGCCAGCAGTGGTCGGACAGGATTGAACACTGAAGCTTTCTTT.

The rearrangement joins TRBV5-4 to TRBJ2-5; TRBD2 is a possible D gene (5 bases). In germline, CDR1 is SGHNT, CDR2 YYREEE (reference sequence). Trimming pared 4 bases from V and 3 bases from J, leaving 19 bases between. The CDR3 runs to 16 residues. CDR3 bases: TGTGCCAGCAGCGCGCCCCTAGCAGATTGGAAAGAGACCCAGTACTTC. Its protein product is CASSAPLADWKETQYF.

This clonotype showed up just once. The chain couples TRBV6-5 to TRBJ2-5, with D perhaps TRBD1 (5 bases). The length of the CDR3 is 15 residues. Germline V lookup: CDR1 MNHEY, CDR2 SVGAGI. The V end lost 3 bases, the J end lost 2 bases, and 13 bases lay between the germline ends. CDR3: CASSYWGRGQETQYF. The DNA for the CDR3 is TGTGCCAGCAGTTATTGGGGAAGGGGTCAAGAGACCCAGTACTTC.

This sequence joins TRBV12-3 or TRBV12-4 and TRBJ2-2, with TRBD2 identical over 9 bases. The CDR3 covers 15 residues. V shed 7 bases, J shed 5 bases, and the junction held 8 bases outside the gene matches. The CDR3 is CASTQTSGVTGELFF. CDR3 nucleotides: TGTGCCAGCACCCAGACTAGCGGAGTTACCGGGGAGCTGTTTTTT.

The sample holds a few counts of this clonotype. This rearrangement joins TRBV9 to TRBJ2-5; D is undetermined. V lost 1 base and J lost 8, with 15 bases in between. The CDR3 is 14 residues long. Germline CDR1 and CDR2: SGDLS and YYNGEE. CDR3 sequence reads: CASSVKDRSGTQYF. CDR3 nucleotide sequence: TGTGCCAGCAGCGTAAAGGACCGCAGTGGAACCCAGTACTTC.

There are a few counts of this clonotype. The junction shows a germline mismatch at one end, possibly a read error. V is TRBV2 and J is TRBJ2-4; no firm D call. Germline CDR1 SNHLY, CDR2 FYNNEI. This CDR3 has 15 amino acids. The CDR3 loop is CASSGLQGDKTIQYF. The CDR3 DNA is TGTGCCAGCAGTGGACTCCAAGGTGACAAAACCATTCAGTACTTC.